What follows are 16 T cell receptor beta chains derived from one specimen sequenced in a study of radiation and T cells in renal cell carcinoma. Repertoires were generated with immunoSEQ multiplex PCR, while TCRdb's copy carries only in-frame clones and drops some. The sample consists of some 130,000 clones, roughly four fifths of them appearing once. The time point here: blood 2 weeks post-SBRT. Sample treatment: 15 Gy SBRT to primary tumor, nephrectomy 4 weeks later. The sequences come from blood, collected from a patient whose treatment included radiotherapy and nephrectomy. The receptors stem from an older woman with renal cell carcinoma.

J is TRBJ1-2 and V is TRBV19, with D unclear. Trimming took 6 bases from V and 2 from J, leaving 16 bases between them. The CDR3 is 15 residues long. Germline-derived CDR1 and CDR2 are LNHDA and SQIVND (reference sequence). In nucleotides, the CDR3 is TGTGCCAGTAGAAGGCGCGAAGTCTCGAACTATGGCTACACCTTC. Translating it yields CASRRREVSNYGYTF.

This clone was seen a handful of times. The chain combines TRBV6-5 with TRBJ1-2; TRBD1 matches at 10 bases. With 0 bases clipped from V and 7 bases from J, the junction kept 5 bases outside the gene matches. CDR1 is MNHEY and CDR2 is SVGAGI in the germline V gene. There are 15 residues in the CDR3. The CDR3 spells CASSYSDRGKAGYTF. The CDR3, as DNA: TGTGCCAGCAGTTACTCGGACAGGGGGAAGGCTGGCTACACCTTC.

This chain links TRBV19 with TRBJ1-4, with 9 bases that match TRBD1. V dropped 3 bases and J dropped 6; count of bases not matched to a gene: 8. The germline CDR1 and CDR2 sequences are LNHDA and SQIVND (reference sequence). The CDR3 is 16 residues long. The CDR3 nucleotides are TGTGCCAGTAGTATCTTCTACAGGGGGCTGGATGAAAAACTGTTTTTT. Amino acid sequence: CASSIFYRGLDEKLFF.

The chain employs TRBV6-6 and TRBJ2-3, with D tentatively TRBD1 (6 bases). V lost 6 bases and J 0 bases, leaving 10 bases between the germline ends. The CDR3 sequence is 14 residues long. The germline CDR1 and CDR2 sequences are MNHNY and SVGAGI (reference sequence). The DNA of the CDR3 is TGTGCCAGCAGACAGGGCGTAAGCACAGATACGCAGTATTTT. Protein: CASRQGVSTDTQYF.

The CDR3 spells CASSSPSRLAQGRQYF. In DNA form, the CDR3 reads TGTGCCAGCAGTTCCCCTTCCCGACTAGCCCAAGGCAGGCAGTATTTT. The chain uses TRBV27 and TRBJ2-3, with 7 bases lining up with TRBD2. CDR3 length: 16 residues. J lost 11 bases, V lost 4 bases, and 18 bases had no gene match. Germline V gene data show CDR1 as MNHEY and CDR2 as SMNVEV (reference sequence).

V and J are TRBV11-3 and TRBJ2-7, with 10 bases matching TRBD1. Germline V gene lookup returns CDR1 SGHNT and CDR2 YENEEA. The CDR3 contains 15 residues. The V segment lost 3 bases and the J segment 0 bases; nucleotides outside the gene matches: 2. The CDR3 spells CASSFRTGGSYEQYF. The CDR3 DNA reads as TGTGCCAGCAGCTTCCGGACAGGGGGCTCCTACGAGCAGTACTTC.

The rearrangement joins TRBV29-1 to TRBJ2-6; possibly TRBD2 for D (7 bases). The CDR3 totals 19 residues. CDR1 and CDR2 (germline): SQVTM, ANQGSEA. Trimming took 0 bases from V and 3 from J, leaving 21 bases between them. The CDR3 reads CSVEERVQGGGVGANVLTF. CDR3 nucleotide sequence: TGCAGCGTTGAAGAAAGGGTCCAGGGCGGGGGCGTTGGGGCCAACGTCCTGACTTTC.

The chain uses TRBV29-1 and TRBJ2-5; maybe TRBD1 (6 bases). The CDR3 is made up of 15 amino acids. CDR1 SQVTM and CDR2 ANQGSEA come from the germline V gene. The ends were cut back, 6 bases at V and 5 bases at J, with 22 bases in the middle. The CDR3 region is CSVSTAGVGWETQYF. For the CDR3, the DNA is TGCAGCGTGTCGACGGCAGGGGTGGGCTGGGAGACCCAGTACTTC.

The chain uses TRBV18 and TRBJ1-1, with D possibly being TRBD1 (5 bases). CDR1 KGHSH and CDR2 LQKENI come from the germline V gene. The CDR3 is 14 amino acids. V lost 3 bases, J lost 11 bases, and 19 bases lay in between. The CDR3 sequence: CASSPPTGTPWAFF. CDR3 in DNA: TGTGCCAGCTCACCCCCTACCGGGACTCCATGGGCTTTCTTT.

The table lists this clone with many counts. The gene calls are TRBV5-4 and TRBJ1-4; 7 bases match TRBD1. The J segment lost 6 bases and the V segment lost 4 bases, leaving 9 bases of the junction unmatched. Germline V CDR1 and CDR2: SGHNT, YYREEE (reference sequence). This CDR3 contains 15 residues. CDR3 in amino acids: CASSATTGWDEKLFF. In nucleotides, the CDR3 is TGTGCCAGCAGCGCAACGACAGGGTGGGATGAAAAACTGTTTTTT.

The V and J genes are TRBV19 and TRBJ1-1, with 9 bases fitting TRBD1. This CDR3 is 13 amino acids long. The V segment lost 11 bases and the J segment 0 bases; nucleotides outside the gene matches: 4. Germline V gene data show CDR1 as LNHDA and CDR2 as SQIVND (reference sequence). The CDR3, as DNA: TGTGCCGCCGGGACAGGGATGAACACTGAAGCTTTCTTT. It encodes CAAGTGMNTEAFF.

This chain uses TRBV6-5 with TRBJ1-5; unclear D gene. The V gene's germline CDR1 is MNHEY and CDR2 SVGAGI. The CDR3 totals 15 residues. Trimming took 0 bases from V and 0 from J, leaving 6 bases between them. CDR3: CASSYSRYSNQPQHF. In nucleotides, the CDR3 is TGTGCCAGCAGTTACTCCCGGTATAGCAATCAGCCCCAGCATTTT.

This sequence joins TRBV20-1 and TRBJ2-4; D is possibly TRBD1 (6 bases). The CDR3 is 11 residues long. Per germline, CDR1 DFQATT and CDR2 SNEGSKA (reference sequence). Trimming pared 4 bases from V and 6 bases from J, leaving 7 bases between. CDR3 residues: CSAIQGNIQYF. The CDR3 region has the DNA TGCAGTGCTATACAGGGAAACATTCAGTACTTC.

This chain connects TRBV7-9 to TRBJ2-3, with D perhaps TRBD1 (5 bases). This CDR3 has 12 residues. V was trimmed by 5 bases and J by 4 bases, leaving 7 bases between them. CDR1 and CDR2 (germline): SEHNR, FQNEAQ (reference sequence). DNA of the CDR3: TGTGCCAGCAGCCTAGGGGCAGATACGCAGTATTTT. Encoded protein: CASSLGADTQYF.

V usage is TRBV15 and J usage is TRBJ1-4; the D is unclear. The CDR3 has 15 amino acids. V gave up 10 bases and J gave up 1 base, with 16 bases separating them. Germline V gene lookup returns CDR1 LNHNV and CDR2 YYDKDF (reference sequence). CDR3 region: CAIRKGIETNEKLFF. The CDR3 bases are TGTGCCATTCGAAAGGGTATTGAAACTAATGAAAAACTGTTTTTT.

V gene TRBV5-6 combines with J gene TRBJ1-2; D unclear. V dropped 2 bases and J dropped 2 bases, with 10 bases sitting between them. This CDR3 has 14 residues. Germline loops: CDR1 SGHDT, CDR2 YYEEEE. The CDR3 spells CASSFVGSNYGYTF. CDR3 DNA sequence: TGTGCCAGCAGCTTTGTGGGGAGCAACTATGGCTACACCTTC.